This T cell receptor (beta chain) was obtained from a study of beta chain features in type 1 diabetes listed by TCRdb under 2018. Some background on the complete study: Mean age, gender distribution, total cell number and subset yield were not different between patients and healthy donors. A total of over 95,000,000 sorted cells were examined across all samples, and RNA yield correlated strongly with the number of cells per subset. In the study, TCRB repertoires of sorted circulating CD4+ T cell subsets from recently diagnosed type 1 diabetes patients were compared with those of matched healthy donors. Regulatory and stem cell-like memory subsets were obtained from only 8 patients and roughly eight healthy donors, while naive and central memory subsets were obtained from all 30 or so donors.

This clone appeared a few times. The antigen this receptor binds is unknown. No base-level quality is on record; no much larger clone is a single base apart. From each donor, a single peripheral blood sample of roughly 0.11 L on average was drawn into heparinised tubes. Using a panel that included CD45RO, CCR7, CD25, CD127, CD95 and CD27, naive, central memory, regulatory and stem cell-like memory CD4+ T cells were sorted on a BD FACSAria II. All sorted populations exceeded 95% purity. PBMCs were isolated immediately by Lymphoprep density gradient centrifugation and stained directly without culture. To minimize batch effects, samples were stained and sorted in pairs, one healthy donor with one patient per experiment. Overall results and qualifications from the work: Type 1 diabetes patients showed a moderate but significant shortening of TCRB CDR3 length in all four CD4+ subsets. HLA sub-analyses involved small numbers of individuals, so any influence of HLA type on TCRB rearrangement remained unresolved. Fewer insertions and more nucleotide deletions at VDJ recombination sites were observed in patients with type 1 diabetes, implying thymic rearrangement abnormalities. Because cDNA rather than genomic DNA was sequenced, highly expressing activated cells could have been over-represented, although no difference in activation and CD3 levels was found between groups. PCR might favor shorter templates, but patient and control samples were amplified and corrected together, so any skew would affect both groups equally. Naive, central memory and regulatory TCRB repertoires appeared to be more alike among patients than among healthy donors.

The entire isolated RNA was reverse transcribed using the High Capacity cDNA Reverse Transcription Kit, and thus expressed TCRB transcripts were sequenced. For stem cell-like memory T cell samples, survey-depth immunoSEQ sequencing was used, averaging approximately 950,000 total reads per sample. Sorted cells were lysed in RLT buffer and RNA was extracted with DNase-treated RNeasy Micro or Mini kits, depending on cell number. To prevent cross-contamination, every cell subset was processed on its own, while patient and healthy donor samples were processed together. The immunoSEQ multiplex PCR was used to amplify TCRB sequences from cDNA, generating 87-bp fragments that spanned the CDR3 region. Sequencing of the amplicons was done on the Illumina HiSeq platform. Under the source paper's analysis protocol: PCR bias was computationally corrected using synthetic template baselines, reads within Hamming distance 2 were collapsed, and singletons that could not be merged were discarded. By aligning reads against IMGT, V, D and J genes, CDR3 length, and insertions or deletions at six rearrangement sites were assigned. Within each subset, clonotype counts were normalized to sorted cell number, after which true diversity and Gini coefficients were computed with the tcR R package. Repertoire sharing was quantified using the overlap coefficient calculated on TCRB nucleotide sequences. As stored in TCRdb, this immuneACCESS dataset retains in-frame rearrangements with V and J assigned. A fraction of the clones does not appear; measured against another copy, unresolved V genes explain less than half of the discrepancy, and the remainder lacks a known reason. Clone size and V and J calls were adopted from that table, with D and trimming inferred from the DNA. The sample table holds 70,000 to 90,000 clones, of which roughly a third were seen once. 0.4% to 0.55% of the sample is in the top ten clones.

V is shortened by 0 bases, J by 9 bases, and the region joining them spans 11 bases. Including the terminal cysteine and phenylalanine, the CDR3 comprises 13 residues. Only CDR3 DNA remains: 39 bases, in frame from the first base. CDR1 and CDR2, looked up from the germline V gene, are SGHDN and FVKESK. This sequence originates from a woman younger than 35 in good health. Recombination linked TRBV14 to TRBJ1-1, with the D gene call left open. What was sequenced was stem cell memory CD4+ T cells from blood. The cell subset or site label for this specimen denotes: stem cell-like memory CD4+ T cells. The DNA sequence is given as TGTGCCAGCAGCCAAGACATCATGACACAAGCTTTCTTT. This yields the protein CASSQDIMTQAFF.